Below, one TCR beta chain is given with its context. The antigen is not known. Using immunoSEQ multiplex PCR, the repertoire was profiled, and TCRdb retains in-frame clones only, with some absent. The sample lists about 25,000 clones; 72% were seen once. In germline, CDR1 is LGHNA, CDR2 YNFKEQ. V shed 2 bases and J shed 5 bases, with 6 bases lying between them. This CDR3 has 12 amino acids. The sample's time point: cycle 4 day 1 (C4D1), after five to seven weeks of nivolumab. All patients relapsed after autologous stem cell transplantation, and brentuximab vedotin exposure varied. These data belong to a study of PD-1 blockade in classical Hodgkin lymphoma. Study information: Nivolumab was administered to patients intravenously at 3 mg/kg every 2 weeks.

The study, taken as a whole, reports: Causes of the repertoire differences remain undefined, possibly disease activity or prior therapy. At C4D1, TCR diversity had climbed significantly for CD4+ cells, though not for CD8+ cells.

The clonotype was recovered from a human donor with classical Hodgkin lymphoma. The sample consisted of peripheral blood mononuclear cells (PBMCs), taken before the fourth cycle of nivolumab. The chain links TRBV4-2 to TRBJ2-5, with D perhaps being TRBD1 or TRBD2 (5 bases each). The DNA for the CDR3 is TGTGCCAGCAGCCAATGGGGGGAGACCCAGTACTTC. Translating gives CASSQWGETQYF.